Sequencing of this T cell receptor (beta chain) was carried out in a study of shared clonotypes between healthy human individuals. General study points: Incomplete sequencing of sorted subsets was indicated by rarefaction despite large depth. Non-shared clonotypes had lower generation probabilities than those shared by all four donors.

With respect to this clone: Its antigen is as yet unknown.

The naive CD8 subset, CD45RO-negative cells positively selected for CCR7, excluded terminally differentiated effector memory CD45RA+ cells. J was trimmed by 5 bases and V by 5 bases; bases with no gene match: 6. Germline V gene data show CDR1 as SGHDN and CDR2 as FVKESK. The CDR3 loop spans 16 amino acids. For each subset, genomic DNA was distributed in equal portions over several immunoSEQ plates. Replicate sorted-subset PCRs were loaded with around 0.2 ug DNA, about 31,000 T cell genomes. Sequencing used immunoSEQ multiplex PCR; TCRdb keeps in-frame clones, though not all of them. The data show about 2.1 million clones, around 93% seen once.

The TCR originated in a man aged 18 to 30 in good health. Some clones in this sample may be carry-over from other donors' samples. The sequenced sample was naive CD8+ T cells from PBMCs. The chain links TRBV14 to TRBJ2-2; 12 bases map to TRBD2. The CDR3 DNA sequence: TGTGCCAGCAGCAAAACTAGCGGGAGGTGGACCGGGGAGCTGTTTTTT. It encodes CASSKTSGRWTGELFF.